Sequencing of this TCR beta chain was carried out in a study of cytomegalovirus exposure and HLA in healthy donors. The study, taken as a whole, reports: A list of approximately 160 TCR beta chains associated with cytomegalovirus was given. The authors assumed roughly uniform sequencing depth across donors for presence/absence analyses.

This clone appeared once. Its antigen remains unidentified. The sample holds other DNA sequences that translate to the same CDR3. Germline V CDR1 and CDR2: SGHTA, FQGTGA. The CDR3 covers 13 residues. V was trimmed by 2 bases and J by 1 base, leaving 5 bases between them. The PCR made use of 60 Vbeta and 13 Jbeta primers. Profiled with immunoSEQ multiplex PCR; TCRdb holds only in-frame clones, not every one. The sample has around 160,000 clones; over 70% are singletons. The clonotype was recovered from a male donor in good health and CMV-seropositive. Sequencing was carried out using PBMCs. The chain recombines TRBV7-3 with TRBJ1-1; D remains unclear. CDR3: CASSLSGNTEAFF. CDR3 DNA: TGTGCCAGCAGCTTATCCGGGAACACTGAAGCTTTCTTT.